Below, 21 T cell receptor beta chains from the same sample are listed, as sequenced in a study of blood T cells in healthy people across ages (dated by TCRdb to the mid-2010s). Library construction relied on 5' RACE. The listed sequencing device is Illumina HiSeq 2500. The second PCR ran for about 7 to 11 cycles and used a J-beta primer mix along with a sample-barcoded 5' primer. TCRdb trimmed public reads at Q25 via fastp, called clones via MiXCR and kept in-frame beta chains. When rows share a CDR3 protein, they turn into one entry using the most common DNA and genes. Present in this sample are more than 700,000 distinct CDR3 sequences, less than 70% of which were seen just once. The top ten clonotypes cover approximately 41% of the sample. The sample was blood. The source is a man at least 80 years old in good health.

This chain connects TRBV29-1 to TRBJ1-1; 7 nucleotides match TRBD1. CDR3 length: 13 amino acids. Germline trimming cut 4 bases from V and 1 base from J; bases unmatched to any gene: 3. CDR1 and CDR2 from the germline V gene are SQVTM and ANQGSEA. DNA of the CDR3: TGCAGCGTTGGGCGGACAGGGAACACTGAAGCTTTCTTT. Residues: CSVGRTGNTEAFF.

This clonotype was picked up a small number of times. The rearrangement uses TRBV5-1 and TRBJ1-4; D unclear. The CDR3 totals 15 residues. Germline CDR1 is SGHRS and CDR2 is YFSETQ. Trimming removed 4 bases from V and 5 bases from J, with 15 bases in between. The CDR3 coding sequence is TGCGCCAGCAGCCCGGCCGGGGATCGGAATGAAAAACTGTTTTTT. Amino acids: CASSPAGDRNEKLFF.

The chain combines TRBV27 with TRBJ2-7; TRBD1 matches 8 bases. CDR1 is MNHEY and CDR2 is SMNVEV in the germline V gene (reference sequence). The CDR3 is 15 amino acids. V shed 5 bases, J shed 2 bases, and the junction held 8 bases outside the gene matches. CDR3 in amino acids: CASSPGQGITYEQYF. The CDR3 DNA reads TGTGCCAGCAGTCCCGGACAGGGAATAACCTACGAGCAGTACTTC.

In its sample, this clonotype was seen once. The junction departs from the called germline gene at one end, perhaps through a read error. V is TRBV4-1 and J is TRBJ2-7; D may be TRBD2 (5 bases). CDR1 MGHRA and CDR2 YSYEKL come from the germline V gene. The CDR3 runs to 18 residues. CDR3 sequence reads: CASSQFPVGRDTYYEQYF. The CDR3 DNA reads TGCGCCAGTAGCCAATTTCCTGTTGGCCGGGATACCTACTACGAGCAGTACTTC.

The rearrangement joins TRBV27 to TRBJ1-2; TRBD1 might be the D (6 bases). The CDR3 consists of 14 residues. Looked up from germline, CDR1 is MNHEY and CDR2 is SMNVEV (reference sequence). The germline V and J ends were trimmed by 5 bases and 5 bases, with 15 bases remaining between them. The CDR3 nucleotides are TGTGCCAGCAGTGTCCGGACAGATGCATATGGCTACACCTTC. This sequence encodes CASSVRTDAYGYTF.

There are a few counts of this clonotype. Written as DNA, the CDR3 is TGTGCCATCAGTTCCCCAAATCAGGGGAACACTGAAGCTTTCTTT. It is translated as CAISSPNQGNTEAFF. The chain combines TRBV10-3 with TRBJ1-1, with a possible D match to TRBD1 (5 bases). CDR1 is ENHRY and CDR2 is SYGVKD in the germline V gene. CDR3 size: 15 residues. The germline V and J ends were trimmed by 5 bases and 1 base, with 14 bases remaining between them.

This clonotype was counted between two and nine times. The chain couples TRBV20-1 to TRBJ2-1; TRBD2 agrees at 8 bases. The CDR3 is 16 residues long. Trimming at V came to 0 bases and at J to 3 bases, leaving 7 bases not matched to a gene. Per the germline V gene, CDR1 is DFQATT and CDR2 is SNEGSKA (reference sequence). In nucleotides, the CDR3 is TGCAGTGCTAGAGAGGGGGTAGCGGGAAACTACAATGAGCAGTTCTTC. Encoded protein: CSAREGVAGNYNEQFF.

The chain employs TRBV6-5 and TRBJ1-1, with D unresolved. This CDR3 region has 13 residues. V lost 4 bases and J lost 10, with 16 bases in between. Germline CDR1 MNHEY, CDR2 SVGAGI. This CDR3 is CASSSSVSIGAFF. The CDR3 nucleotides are TGTGCCAGCAGTTCCTCCGTGTCCATCGGAGCTTTCTTT.

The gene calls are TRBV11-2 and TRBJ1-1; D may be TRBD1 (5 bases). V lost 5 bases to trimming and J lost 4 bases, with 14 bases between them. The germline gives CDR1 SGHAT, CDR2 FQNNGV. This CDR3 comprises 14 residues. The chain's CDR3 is CASSRGGTATEAFF. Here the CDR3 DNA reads TGTGCCAGCAGCCGTGGGGGGACTGCCACTGAAGCTTTCTTT.

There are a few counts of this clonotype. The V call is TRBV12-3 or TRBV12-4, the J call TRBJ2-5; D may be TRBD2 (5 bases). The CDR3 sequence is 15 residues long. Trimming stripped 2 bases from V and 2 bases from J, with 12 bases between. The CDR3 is CASSLKGWRQETQYF. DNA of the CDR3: TGTGCCAGCAGTTTAAAAGGGTGGAGGCAAGAGACCCAGTACTTC.

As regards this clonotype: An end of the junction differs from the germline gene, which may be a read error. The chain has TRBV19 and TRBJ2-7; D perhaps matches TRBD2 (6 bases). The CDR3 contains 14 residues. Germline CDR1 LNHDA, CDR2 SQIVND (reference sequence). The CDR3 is CARSIKRSGGEQYF. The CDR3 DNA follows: TGTGCCAGAAGTATTAAGCGGTCCGGGGGCGAGCAGTACTTC.

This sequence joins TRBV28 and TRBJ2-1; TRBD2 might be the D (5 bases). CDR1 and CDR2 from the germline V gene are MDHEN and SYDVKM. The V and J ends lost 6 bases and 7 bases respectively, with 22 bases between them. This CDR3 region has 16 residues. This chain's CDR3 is CASSSPGSDPRNEQFF. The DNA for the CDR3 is TGTGCCAGCAGCTCCCCGGGGAGCGATCCTCGGAATGAGCAGTTCTTC.

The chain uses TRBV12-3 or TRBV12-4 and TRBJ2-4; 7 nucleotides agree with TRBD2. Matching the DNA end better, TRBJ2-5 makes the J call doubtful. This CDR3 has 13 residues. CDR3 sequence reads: CASSYRTRETQYF. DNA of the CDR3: TGTGCCAGCAGTTACAGGACTAGGGAGACCCAGTACTTC.

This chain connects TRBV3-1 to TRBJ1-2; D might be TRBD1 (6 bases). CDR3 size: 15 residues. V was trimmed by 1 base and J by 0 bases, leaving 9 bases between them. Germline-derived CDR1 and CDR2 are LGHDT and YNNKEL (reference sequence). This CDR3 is CASSQGSGANYGYTF. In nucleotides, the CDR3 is TGTGCCAGCAGCCAAGGTTCAGGGGCTAACTATGGCTACACCTTC.

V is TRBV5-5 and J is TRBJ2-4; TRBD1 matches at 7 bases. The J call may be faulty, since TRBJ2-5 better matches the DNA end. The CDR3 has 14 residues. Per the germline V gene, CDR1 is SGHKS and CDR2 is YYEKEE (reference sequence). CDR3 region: CASSPMTGKETQYF. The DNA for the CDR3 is TGTGCCAGCAGCCCAATGACAGGGAAAGAGACCCAGTACTTC.

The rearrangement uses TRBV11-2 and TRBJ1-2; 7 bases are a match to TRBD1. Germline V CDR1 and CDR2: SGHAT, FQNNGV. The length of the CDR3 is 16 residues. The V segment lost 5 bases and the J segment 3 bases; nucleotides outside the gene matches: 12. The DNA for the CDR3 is TGTGCCAGCAGCCCTACTGGTTCCGACAGGGACTATGGCTACACCTTC. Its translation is CASSPTGSDRDYGYTF.

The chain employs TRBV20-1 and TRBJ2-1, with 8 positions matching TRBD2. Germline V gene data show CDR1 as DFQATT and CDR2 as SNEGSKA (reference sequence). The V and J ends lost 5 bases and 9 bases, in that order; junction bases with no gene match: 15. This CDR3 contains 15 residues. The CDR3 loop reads CSAAAQREYRGEQFF. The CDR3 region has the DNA TGCAGTGCTGCCGCCCAGCGGGAGTACCGGGGTGAGCAGTTCTTC.

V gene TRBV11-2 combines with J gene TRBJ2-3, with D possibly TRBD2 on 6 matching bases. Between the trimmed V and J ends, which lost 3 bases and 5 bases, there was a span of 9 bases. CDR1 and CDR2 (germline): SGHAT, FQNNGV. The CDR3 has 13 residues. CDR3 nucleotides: TGTGCCAGCAGCTTGCGGGGTATAGATACGCAGTATTTT. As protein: CASSLRGIDTQYF.

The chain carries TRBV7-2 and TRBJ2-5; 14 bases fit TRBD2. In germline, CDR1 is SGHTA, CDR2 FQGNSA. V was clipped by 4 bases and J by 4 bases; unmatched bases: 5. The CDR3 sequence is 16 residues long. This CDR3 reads CASSSGTSGRIETQYF. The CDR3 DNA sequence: TGTGCCAGCAGCTCTGGGACTAGCGGGAGAATAGAGACCCAGTACTTC.

CDR3 coding DNA: TGTGCCAGCAGTTCCTCCGATCCGACTAGCGGGAGAAGGAATGAGCAGTTCTTC. It is translated as CASSSSDPTSGRRNEQFF. The J gene is TRBJ2-1, the V gene TRBV12-3 or TRBV12-4; 12 nucleotides agree with TRBD2. Germline trimming cut 4 bases from V and 7 bases from J; bases unmatched to any gene: 14. This CDR3 region has 18 residues.

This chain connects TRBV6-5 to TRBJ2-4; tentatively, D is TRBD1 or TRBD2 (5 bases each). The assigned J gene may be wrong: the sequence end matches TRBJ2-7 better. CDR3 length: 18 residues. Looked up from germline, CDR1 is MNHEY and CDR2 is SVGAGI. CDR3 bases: TGTGCCAGCAGTTACCTAGAGGCCAGGGAGAGTGCGTCCTACGAGCAGTACTTC. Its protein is CASSYLEARESASYEQYF.